Shown below are 6 T cell receptor beta chains from a single sample sequenced in a study of tumor and adjacent non-tumor tissue in lung cancer. No cell sorting was done before RNA was extracted from the tissue. TCRbeta libraries were built with three rounds of nested PCR, modified from ARM-PCR. TCRdb itself ran the multiplex PCR reads through MiXCR, one entry per CDR3 protein. The sample shows 75,000 to 80,000 distinct CDR3 sequences, roughly 76% of them seen only once. The specimen was lung tumor tissue. These TCRs come from a woman between 50 and 59 years old with non-small cell lung cancer.

About this clonotype: One junction end disagrees with the germline gene, perhaps due to a read error. This chain connects TRBV29-1 to TRBJ2-5; possible D gene TRBD1, 5 bases. CDR3 size: 13 residues. CDR1 and CDR2 from the germline V gene are SQVTM and ANQGSEA. The CDR3 is CNVEGDSQGTQYF. DNA of the CDR3: TGCAACGTTGAAGGCGACAGCCAAGGGACCCAGTACTTC.

The chain joins TRBV6-6 to TRBJ2-7; 7 positions match TRBD1. The CDR3 consists of 15 residues. Germline V gives CDR1 MNHNY, CDR2 SVGAGI (reference sequence). Losses at the gene ends were 7 bases for V and 3 bases for J; bases not matched to a gene: 12. CDR3 in DNA: TGTGCCAGCACATACGCCAGGACAGGCCTCTACGAGCAGTACTTC. Protein sequence: CASTYARTGLYEQYF.

The rearrangement links TRBV20-1 to TRBJ2-1; 11 bases match TRBD2. There are 15 residues in the CDR3. J lost 9 bases, V lost 0 bases, and 7 bases had no gene match. From germline, CDR1 is DFQATT and CDR2 SNEGSKA (reference sequence). The CDR3 region has the DNA TGCAGTGCTAGAGACACTAGCGGGAGAAGGAGTGAGCAGTTCTTC. Protein product: CSARDTSGRRSEQFF.

The chain is built from TRBV20-1 and TRBJ1-2; D is possibly TRBD1 (6 bases). In germline, CDR1 is DFQATT, CDR2 SNEGSKA (reference sequence). This CDR3 spans 13 amino acids. Trimming took 7 bases from V and 6 from J, leaving 18 bases between them. The CDR3 here is CSGTRQETNGYTF. The DNA of the CDR3 is TGCAGTGGGACGAGACAGGAGACTAATGGCTACACCTTC.

In its sample, this clonotype was seen a few times. At one boundary the junction diverges from the germline segment, which might be a read error. V is TRBV10-3 and J is TRBJ2-1, with TRBD2 identical over 9 bases. Germline V gene data show CDR1 as ENHRY and CDR2 as SYGVKD. The CDR3 length is 16 residues. CDR3 DNA sequence: TGTGCCATCACCGCTTCGACTAGCGGAGCCAACAATGAGCAATTCTTC. Translation: CAITASTSGANNEQFF.

About this clonotype: Being one base from a much bigger clone, this may be a read error. This chain joins TRBV4-2 and TRBJ2-5, with TRBD2 identical over 10 bases. CDR1 is LGHNA and CDR2 is YNFKEQ in the germline V gene. The CDR3 is 16 amino acids. CDR3 coding DNA: TGTGCCAGCAGCCGATTACTAGCGGGGAACCAAGAGGCCCAGTACTTC. Residues: CASSRLLAGNQEAQYF.